This is a list of T cell receptor beta chains from one sample in a study of blood T cell repertoires in COVID-19. Here immunoSEQ multiplex PCR was the method, and the copy in TCRdb shows in-frame clones only, minus some. The sample contains about 170,000 clones, roughly 90% of which appear only once. The sequencing input was peripheral blood. The source of these receptors is a man under 40 with COVID-19, enrolled during active disease. CDR3s include the opening cysteine and the closing phenylalanine or tryptophan. Fields, in order: clone size, J gene, D gene, V gene, CDR3 DNA, CDR3 protein. D genes are given only for firm matches. Expanded clones get a size class; other rows say once, few or many, or leave the size out.

clone size: NA
J gene: TRBJ1-6
D gene: NA
V gene: TRBV5-5
CDR3 DNA: TGTGCCAGCAGCTTACAGGGAAGTAGTAATTCACCCCTCCACTTT
CDR3 protein: CASSLQGSSNSPLHF

clone size: NA
J gene: TRBJ2-3
D gene: NA
V gene: TRBV5-4
CDR3 DNA: TGTGCCAGTAGAGGCCCTAGCACAGATACGCAGTATTTT
CDR3 protein: CASRGPSTDTQYF

clone size: NA
J gene: TRBJ2-7
D gene: NA
V gene: TRBV10-3
CDR3 DNA: TGTGCCATCAGTGGGACAGCCTACGAGCAGTACTTC
CDR3 protein: CAISGTAYEQYF

clone size: NA
J gene: TRBJ2-1
D gene: NA
V gene: TRBV10-3
CDR3 DNA: TGTGCCATCAGTCGGGAGAGTGGTAGAGATGAGCAGTTCTTC
CDR3 protein: CAISRESGRDEQFF

clone size: NA
J gene: TRBJ1-2
D gene: NA
V gene: TRBV19
CDR3 DNA: TGTGCCAGTAGTGGTCTTTTATCAGGGGCCCAACGTCGGACCTTC
CDR3 protein: CASSGLLSGAQRRTF

clone size: once
J gene: TRBJ1-4
D gene: NA
V gene: TRBV3-1/TRBV3-2
CDR3 DNA: TGTGCCAGCATGGGGGGGAACGGCGAAAAACTGTTTTTT
CDR3 protein: CASMGGNGEKLFF

clone size: few
J gene: TRBJ2-1
D gene: NA
V gene: TRBV27
CDR3 DNA: TGTGCCAGCACCGCCTACAATGAGCAGTTCTTC
CDR3 protein: CASTAYNEQFF

clone size: NA
J gene: TRBJ1-1
D gene: TRBD1
V gene: TRBV9
CDR3 DNA: TGTGCCAGCAGCACTACAGGGGTTGCCACTGAAGCTTTCTTT
CDR3 protein: CASSTTGVATEAFF

clone size: NA
J gene: TRBJ1-1
D gene: NA
V gene: TRBV30
CDR3 DNA: TGTGCCTGGACCCGTACACGTGCTGAAGCTTTCTTT
CDR3 protein: CAWTRTRAEAFF

clone size: NA
J gene: TRBJ1-1
D gene: TRBD1
V gene: TRBV7-2
CDR3 DNA: TGTGCCAGCAGCTTTGACAGGGTTTCTGAAGCTTTCTTT
CDR3 protein: CASSFDRVSEAFF

clone size: NA
J gene: TRBJ1-1
D gene: TRBD1
V gene: TRBV28
CDR3 DNA: TGTGCCAGCAGTTCGGGGACAGGGAACACTGAAGCTTTCTTT
CDR3 protein: CASSSGTGNTEAFF

clone size: NA
J gene: TRBJ1-3
D gene: NA
V gene: TRBV19
CDR3 DNA: TGTGCCAGTAGTCCTCAAGCCTCTGGAAACACCATATATTTT
CDR3 protein: CASSPQASGNTIYF

clone size: NA
J gene: TRBJ2-1
D gene: TRBD2
V gene: TRBV24-1
CDR3 DNA: TGTGCCACCAGTGACCCGGGACTAGCGGGAGGCTCCTACAATGAGCAGTTCTTC
CDR3 protein: CATSDPGLAGGSYNEQFF

clone size: once
J gene: TRBJ2-3
D gene: NA
V gene: TRBV4-3
CDR3 DNA: TGCGCCAGCAGCCAAGGGATCCGCGGGGGCGGGGAAGATACGCAGTATTTT
CDR3 protein: CASSQGIRGGGEDTQYF

clone size: NA
J gene: TRBJ1-6
D gene: NA
V gene: TRBV27
CDR3 DNA: TGTGCCAGCGGGAGGTGGGACAATTCACCCCTCCACTTT
CDR3 protein: CASGRWDNSPLHF